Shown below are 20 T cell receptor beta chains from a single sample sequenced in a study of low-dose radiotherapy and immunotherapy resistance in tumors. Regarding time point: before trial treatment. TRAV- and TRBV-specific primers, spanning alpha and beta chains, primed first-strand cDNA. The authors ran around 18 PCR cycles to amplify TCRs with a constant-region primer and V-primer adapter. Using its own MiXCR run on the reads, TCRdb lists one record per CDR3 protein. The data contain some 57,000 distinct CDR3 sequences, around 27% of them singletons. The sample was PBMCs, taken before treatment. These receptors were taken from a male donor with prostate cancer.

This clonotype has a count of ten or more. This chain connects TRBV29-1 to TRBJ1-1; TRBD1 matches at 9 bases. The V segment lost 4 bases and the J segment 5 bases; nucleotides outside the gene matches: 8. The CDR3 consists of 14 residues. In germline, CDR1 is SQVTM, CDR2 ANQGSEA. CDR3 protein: CSVATGTGRTEAFF. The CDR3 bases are TGCAGCGTTGCCACCGGGACAGGGAGGACTGAAGCTTTCTTT. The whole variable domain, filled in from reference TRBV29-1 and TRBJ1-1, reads SAVISQKPSRDICQRGTSLTIQCQVDSQVTMMFWYRQQPGQSLTLIATANQGSEATYESGFVIDKFPISRPNLTFSTLTVSNMSPEDSSIYLCSVATGTGRTEAFFGQGTRLTVV.

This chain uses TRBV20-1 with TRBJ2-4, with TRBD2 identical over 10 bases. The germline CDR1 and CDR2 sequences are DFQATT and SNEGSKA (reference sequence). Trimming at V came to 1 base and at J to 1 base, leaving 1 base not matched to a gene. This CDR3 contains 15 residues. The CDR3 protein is CSARVSGGAKNIQYF. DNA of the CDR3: TGCAGTGCTAGAGTTAGCGGGGGGGCCAAAAACATTCAGTACTTC.

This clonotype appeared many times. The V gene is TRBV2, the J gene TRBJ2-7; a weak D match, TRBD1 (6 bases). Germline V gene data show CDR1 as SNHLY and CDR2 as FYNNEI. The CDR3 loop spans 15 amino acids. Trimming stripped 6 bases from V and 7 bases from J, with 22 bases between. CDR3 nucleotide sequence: TGTGCCAGCAGCGGACAGAGGGGTCTTGGAGGAGAGCAGTACTTC. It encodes CASSGQRGLGGEQYF.

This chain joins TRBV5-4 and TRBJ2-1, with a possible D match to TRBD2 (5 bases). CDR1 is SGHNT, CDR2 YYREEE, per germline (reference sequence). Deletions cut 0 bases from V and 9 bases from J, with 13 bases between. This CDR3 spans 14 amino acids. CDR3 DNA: TGTGCCAGCAGCTTGGGACCAGCGGATATTGAGCAGTTCTTC. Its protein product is CASSLGPADIEQFF.

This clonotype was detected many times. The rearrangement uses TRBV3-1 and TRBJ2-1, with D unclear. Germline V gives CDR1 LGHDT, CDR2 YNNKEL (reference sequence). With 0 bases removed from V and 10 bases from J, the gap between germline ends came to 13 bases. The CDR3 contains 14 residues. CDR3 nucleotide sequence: TGTGCCAGCAGCCAAGATGGCCGTGCTTCAGAGCAGTTCTTC. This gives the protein CASSQDGRASEQFF.

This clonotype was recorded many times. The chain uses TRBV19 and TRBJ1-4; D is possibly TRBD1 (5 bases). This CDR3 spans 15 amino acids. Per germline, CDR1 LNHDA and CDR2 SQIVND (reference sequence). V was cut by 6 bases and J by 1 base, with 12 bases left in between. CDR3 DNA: TGTGCCAGTAGGTTTGGTGGGGGAACTAATGAAAAACTGTTTTTT. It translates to CASRFGGGTNEKLFF.

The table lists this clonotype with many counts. The CDR3 DNA sequence: TGTGCCAGCAGCGTAGTTCCCGACAGGAGCTCTGGGGCCAACGTCCTGACTTTC. Translating gives CASSVVPDRSSGANVLTF. This chain uses TRBV9 with TRBJ2-6; TRBD1 is a possible D gene (6 bases). The CDR3 sequence is 18 residues long. The V gene's germline CDR1 is SGDLS and CDR2 YYNGEE. Trimming took off 0 bases at V and 0 bases at J, with 13 bases between the two ends.

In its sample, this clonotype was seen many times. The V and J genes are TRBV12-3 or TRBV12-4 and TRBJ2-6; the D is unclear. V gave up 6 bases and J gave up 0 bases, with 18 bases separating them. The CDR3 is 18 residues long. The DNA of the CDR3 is TGTGCCAGCAGCCCAAGAACGCAAAGGCTCTCTGGGGCCAACGTCCTGACTTTC. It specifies CASSPRTQRLSGANVLTF.

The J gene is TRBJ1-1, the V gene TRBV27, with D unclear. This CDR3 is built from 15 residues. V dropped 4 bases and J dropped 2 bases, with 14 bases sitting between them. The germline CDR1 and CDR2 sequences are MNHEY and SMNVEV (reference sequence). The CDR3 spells CASSSIIATNTEAFF. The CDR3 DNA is TGTGCCAGCAGTTCAATTATCGCCACCAACACTGAAGCTTTCTTT.

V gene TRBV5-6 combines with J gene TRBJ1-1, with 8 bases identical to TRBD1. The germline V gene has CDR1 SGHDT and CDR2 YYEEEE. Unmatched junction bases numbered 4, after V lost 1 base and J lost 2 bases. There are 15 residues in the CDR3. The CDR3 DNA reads TGTGCCAGCAGCTTGTTAGGACAGGGCAACACTGAAGCTTTCTTT. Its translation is CASSLLGQGNTEAFF.

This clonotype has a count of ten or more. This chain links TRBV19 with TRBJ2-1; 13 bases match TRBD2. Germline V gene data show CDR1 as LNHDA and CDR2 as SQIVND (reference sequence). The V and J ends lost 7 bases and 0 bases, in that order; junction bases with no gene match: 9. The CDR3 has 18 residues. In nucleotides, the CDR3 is TGTGCCAGTAAACGACTAGCGGGAGGTATTAGCTCCTACAATGAGCAGTTCTTC. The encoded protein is CASKRLAGGISSYNEQFF.

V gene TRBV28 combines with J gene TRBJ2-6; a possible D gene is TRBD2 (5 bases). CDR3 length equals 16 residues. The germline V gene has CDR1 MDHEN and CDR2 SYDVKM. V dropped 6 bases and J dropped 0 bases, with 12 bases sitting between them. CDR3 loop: CASRPPRASGANVLTF. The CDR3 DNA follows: TGTGCCAGCAGACCTCCGCGGGCCTCTGGGGCCAACGTCCTGACTTTC.

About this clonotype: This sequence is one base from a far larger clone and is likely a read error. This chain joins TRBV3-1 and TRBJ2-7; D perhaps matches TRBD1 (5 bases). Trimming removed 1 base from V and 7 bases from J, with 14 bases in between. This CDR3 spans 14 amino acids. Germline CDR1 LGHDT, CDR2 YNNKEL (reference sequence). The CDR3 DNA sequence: TGTGCCAGCAGCCAAGGACAGACTTACAATGAGCAGTACTTC. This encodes CASSQGQTYNEQYF.

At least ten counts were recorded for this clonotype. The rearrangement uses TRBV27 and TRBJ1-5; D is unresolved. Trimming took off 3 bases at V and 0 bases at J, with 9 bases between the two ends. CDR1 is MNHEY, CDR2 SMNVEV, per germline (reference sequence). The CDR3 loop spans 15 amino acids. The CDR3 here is CASSFSRDSNQPQHF. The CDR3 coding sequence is TGTGCCAGCAGTTTCAGTCGGGATAGCAATCAGCCCCAGCATTTT.

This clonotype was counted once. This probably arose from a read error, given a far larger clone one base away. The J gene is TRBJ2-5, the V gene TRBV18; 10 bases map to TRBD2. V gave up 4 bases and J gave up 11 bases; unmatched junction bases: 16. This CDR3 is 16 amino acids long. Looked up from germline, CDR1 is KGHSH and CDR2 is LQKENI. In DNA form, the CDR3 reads TGTGCCAGCTCACGATCCCTAGCGGGAGCGGGCAATGAGCAGTACTTC. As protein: CASSRSLAGAGNEQYF.

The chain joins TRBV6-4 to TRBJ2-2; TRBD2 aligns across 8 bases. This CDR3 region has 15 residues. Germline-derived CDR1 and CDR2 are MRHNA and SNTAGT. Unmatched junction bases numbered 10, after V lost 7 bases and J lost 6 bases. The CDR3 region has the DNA TGTGCCAGCACCCAGAGCGGGAGTGGTGCCGGGGAGCTGTTTTTT. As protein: CASTQSGSGAGELFF.

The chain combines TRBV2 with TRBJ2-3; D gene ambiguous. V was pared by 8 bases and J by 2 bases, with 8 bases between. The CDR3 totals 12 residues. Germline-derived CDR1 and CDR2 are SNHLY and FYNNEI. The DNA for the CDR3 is TGTGCCAGCGGCGCTTCCACAGATACGCAGTATTTT. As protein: CASGASTDTQYF.

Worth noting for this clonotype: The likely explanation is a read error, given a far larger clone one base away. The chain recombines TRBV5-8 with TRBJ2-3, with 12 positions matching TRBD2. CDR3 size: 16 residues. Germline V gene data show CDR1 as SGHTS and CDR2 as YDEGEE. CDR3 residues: CVSSLRSSGRADTQYF. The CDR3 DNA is TGTGTCAGCAGCTTGCGGTCTAGCGGGAGGGCAGATACGCAGTATTTT. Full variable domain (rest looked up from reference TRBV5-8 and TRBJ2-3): EAGVTQSPTHLIKTRGQQATLRCSPISGHTSVYWYQQALGLGLQFLLWYDEGEERNRGNFPPRFSGRQFPNYSSELNVNALELEDSALYLCVSSLRSSGRADTQYFGPGTRLTVL.

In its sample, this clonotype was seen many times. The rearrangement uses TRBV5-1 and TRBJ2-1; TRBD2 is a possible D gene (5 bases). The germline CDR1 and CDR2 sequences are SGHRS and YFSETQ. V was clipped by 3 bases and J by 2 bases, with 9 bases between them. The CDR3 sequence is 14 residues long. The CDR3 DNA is TGCGCCAGCAGCTACAGCGGAGCCTACAATGAGCAGTTCTTC. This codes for CASSYSGAYNEQFF.

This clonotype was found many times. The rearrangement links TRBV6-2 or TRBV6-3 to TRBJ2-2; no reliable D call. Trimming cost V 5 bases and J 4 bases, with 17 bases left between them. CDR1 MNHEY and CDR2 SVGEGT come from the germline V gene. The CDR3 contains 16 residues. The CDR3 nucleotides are TGTGCCAGCAGTGGAGCGAAACGAGGAATCACCGGGGAGCTGTTTTTT. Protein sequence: CASSGAKRGITGELFF.